The subject of this entry is one T cell receptor (beta chain). This record belongs to a study of blood T cell repertoires in COVID-19. Overall study context: Both acute and convalescent COVID-19 samples were obtained from the United States, Italy and Spain. Sources were T cells, B-cell-depleted T cells, or PBMCs; the material itself was cDNA or gDNA.

This CDR3 contains 14 residues. Germline V gene sequence: CDR1 SGHTA, CDR2 FQGNSA. With 5 bases removed from V and 4 bases from J, the gap between germline ends came to 11 bases. Original processing methods: From reference gene primer amplification, estimates of nucleated cell counts were derived. The table came from immunoSEQ multiplex PCR; TCRdb's copy has only in-frame clones and leaves some out. The D gene and trimming were derived from the DNA, and the V and J assignments and clone size from that table. The data hold about 130,000 clones, with about 80% observed a single time. The specimen sequenced was peripheral blood. The V gene is TRBV7-2, the J gene TRBJ2-2; D unresolved. This receptor was obtained from a woman between 45 and 65 years old with acute or convalescent COVID-19. CDR3 DNA sequence: TGTGCCAGCAGCCTTGACATCTCCACCGGGGAGCTGTTTTTT. This gives the protein CASSLDISTGELFF.